This TCR beta chain was obtained from a study of cytomegalovirus exposure and HLA in healthy donors. There are a few counts of this clone. Its antigen is currently unknown. 13 Jbeta primers and 60 Vbeta primers were used for the PCR. Only in-frame clones appear in the TCRdb table, and some are missing; sequencing was by immunoSEQ multiplex PCR. The table shows about 130,000 clones, with around 80% occurring only once. Whole-study findings and limits: Across donors, most TCRs were seen rarely, yet some public ones were widespread. Later work associated roughly 15,000 TCR beta sequences with HLA alleles at 0.05 false discovery rate.

In germline, CDR1 is MNHEY, CDR2 SVGAGI. Trimming left V 5 bases short and J 5 bases short, with 16 bases between. This CDR3 contains 14 residues. The specimen sequenced was PBMCs. The V call is TRBV6-5, the J call TRBJ2-7; tentative D call: TRBD1 (6 bases). This clonotype was obtained from a human donor in good health. The DNA for the CDR3 is TGTGCCAGCAGTCATCTTCAGGGGAGCCACGAGCAGTACTTC. As protein: CASSHLQGSHEQYF.